The clone carrying this T cell receptor (beta chain) has a single count. The target antigen is unknown. Measured with immunoSEQ multiplex PCR; TCRdb has only the in-frame clones, and not every one. Of some 98,000 clones in the sample, around 94% were seen once. Patients were ruled out by autoimmune disease history or systemic immunosuppression. The CDR3 totals 13 residues. Germline-derived CDR1 and CDR2 are SEHNR and FQNEAQ (reference sequence). The V and J ends lost 6 bases and 4 bases respectively, with 7 bases between them. The sample belongs to a study of OX40 agonist ivuxolimab in advanced cancers. Study-level information: Patients with hepatocellular carcinoma, melanoma, renal cell or head and neck cancer made up the dose-escalation patients. General study points: Compared with CD4+, CD8+ T cells on average had more expanded clones. At doses 0.1 to 3.0 mg/kg, CD4+ and CD8+ clones expanded.

This sequence originates from an adult with an advanced solid tumor such as melanoma, head and neck, liver or kidney cancer. The genes are TRBV7-9 and TRBJ2-6; D not certain. The sequenced sample was CD4+ or CD8+ T cells sorted from blood, obtained in a trial of the OX40 agonist ivuxolimab. CDR3 nucleotide sequence: TGTGCCAGCAGTCCCAGGGGGGCCAACGTCCTGACTTTC. Translating it yields CASSPRGANVLTF.